A single sample gave rise to the 9 T cell receptor beta chains below, sequenced in a study of graft-versus-host responses after intestinal transplantation. Tissue processing of the graft released intraepithelial and lamina propria lymphocytes from it. Using immunoSEQ multiplex PCR, the repertoire was profiled, and TCRdb retains in-frame clones only, with some absent. The data hold about 9,600 clones, with approximately 80% observed a single time. Sequencing used ileum tissue, obtained 472 days after intestinal transplantation. These receptors originate from a human patient who received an intestinal transplant, so some T cells may come from the graft donor.

V and J are TRBV5-6 and TRBJ2-1, with D tentatively TRBD1 (6 bases). The germline V gene encodes CDR1 SGHDT and CDR2 YYEEEE. V lost 2 bases to trimming and J lost 5 bases, with 17 bases between them. CDR3 length equals 16 residues. CDR3 nucleotides: TGTGCCAGCAGCTTACCCGACAGGCCTATTAACAATGAGCAGTTCTTC. Translated, it gives CASSLPDRPINNEQFF.

This chain joins TRBV4-2 and TRBJ2-1, with no clear D. Trimming pared 0 bases from V and 7 bases from J, leaving 13 bases between. The CDR3 is made up of 15 amino acids. CDR1 and CDR2 from the germline V gene are LGHNA and YNFKEQ. CDR3 sequence: CASSQDLTPWNEQFF. CDR3 coding DNA: TGTGCCAGCAGCCAAGATCTGACCCCCTGGAATGAGCAGTTCTTC.

There are a few counts of this clone. The chain combines TRBV5-1 with TRBJ2-7; TRBD1 matches 7 bases. CDR1 is SGHRS, CDR2 YFSETQ, per germline. The ends lost 3 bases at V and 6 bases at J; junction bases unmatched: 12. This CDR3 comprises 15 residues. CDR3 sequence reads: CASSSPRTGYSEQYF. CDR3 bases: TGCGCCAGCAGCTCTCCTCGGACAGGTTACTCCGAGCAGTACTTC.

The rearrangement links TRBV19 to TRBJ2-3; TRBD2 matches at 13 bases. The CDR3 totals 15 residues. Germline V gene data show CDR1 as LNHDA and CDR2 as SQIVND (reference sequence). J was trimmed by 13 bases and V by 5 bases; bases with no gene match: 12. CDR3: CASSPGGLAGLVEYF. The DNA of the CDR3 is TGTGCCAGTAGTCCCGGGGGACTAGCGGGGCTTGTTGAGTATTTT.

V gene TRBV7-2 combines with J gene TRBJ2-5; a possible D gene is TRBD2 (5 bases). The germline CDR1 and CDR2 sequences are SGHTA and FQGNSA. V dropped 3 bases and J dropped 0 bases, with 8 bases sitting between them. This CDR3 is built from 14 residues. The CDR3 DNA reads TGTGCCAGCAGCTTCTTGACTAACCAAGAGACCCAGTACTTC. This sequence encodes CASSFLTNQETQYF.

The count of this clone is one. Relative to the germline gene, one junction end is altered; a read error may explain this. The V and J genes are TRBV7-9 and TRBJ2-5, with D perhaps matching TRBD1 (6 bases). The DNA end is a closer match to TRBJ2-7, so the J assignment may be wrong. This CDR3 comprises 12 residues. Germline values: CDR1 SEHNR, CDR2 FQNEAQ (reference sequence). CDR3 DNA sequence: TGCGCCACAGGGCTAGATTTCTACGAGCAGTACTTC. Its protein product is CATGLDFYEQYF.

The chain couples TRBV2 to TRBJ1-3; D remains unclear. V gave up 9 bases and J gave up 0 bases, with 9 bases separating them. CDR3 length: 13 residues. Germline V gene data show CDR1 as SNHLY and CDR2 as FYNNEI. The CDR3 loop is CARSDFSGNTIYF. The CDR3 DNA sequence: TGTGCCAGATCGGACTTCTCTGGAAACACCATATATTTT.

V and J are TRBV9 and TRBJ2-2, with D unclear. Trimming removed 0 bases from V and 5 bases from J, with 8 bases in between. The length of the CDR3 is 14 residues. Germline values: CDR1 SGDLS, CDR2 YYNGEE. CDR3 region: CASSVGRETGELFF. The CDR3 DNA is TGTGCCAGCAGCGTAGGAAGGGAAACCGGGGAGCTGTTTTTT.

The chain recombines TRBV11-2 with TRBJ2-6; unclear D gene. Germline-derived CDR1 and CDR2 are SGHAT and FQNNGV. This CDR3 is built from 15 residues. Trimming pared 0 bases from V and 3 bases from J, leaving 6 bases between. The CDR3 bases are TGTGCCAGCAGCTTAGATAGGGTTGGGGCCAACGTCCTGACTTTC. Translation: CASSLDRVGANVLTF.